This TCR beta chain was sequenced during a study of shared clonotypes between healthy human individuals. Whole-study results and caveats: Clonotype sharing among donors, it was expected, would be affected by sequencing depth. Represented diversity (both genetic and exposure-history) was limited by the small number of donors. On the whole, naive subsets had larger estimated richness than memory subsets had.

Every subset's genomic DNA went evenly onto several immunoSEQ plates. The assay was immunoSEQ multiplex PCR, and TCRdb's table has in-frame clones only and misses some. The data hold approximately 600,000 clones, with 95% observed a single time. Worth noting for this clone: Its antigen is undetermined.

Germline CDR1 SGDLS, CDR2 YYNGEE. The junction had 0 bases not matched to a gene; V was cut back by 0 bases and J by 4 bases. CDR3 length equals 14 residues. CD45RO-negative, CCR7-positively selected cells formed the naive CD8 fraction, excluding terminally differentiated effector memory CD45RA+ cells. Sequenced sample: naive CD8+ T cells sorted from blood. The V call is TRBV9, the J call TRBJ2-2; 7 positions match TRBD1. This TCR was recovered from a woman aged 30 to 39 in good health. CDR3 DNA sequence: TGTGCCAGCAGCGTAGCAGGGGGCACCGGGGAGCTGTTTTTT. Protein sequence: CASSVAGGTGELFF.